Below are 18 T cell receptor beta chains sequenced from a single sample in a study of CD8 T cells in Susac syndrome. Random hexamers primed reverse transcription of 0.5 to 1 ug RNA. TCRdb passed the immunoSEQ multiplex PCR reads through MiXCR, listing each CDR3 protein once. The table records 400,000 to 550,000 distinct CDR3 sequences, around 83% of them present only once. Source material: CD8+ T cells from PBMCs. All receptors come from a human donor with multiple sclerosis.

This chain connects TRBV10-3 to TRBJ2-1; D perhaps matches TRBD2 (6 bases). The CDR3 is made up of 14 amino acids. Trimming cost V 10 bases and J 9 bases, with 22 bases left between them. Germline V gene lookup returns CDR1 ENHRY and CDR2 SYGVKD. The CDR3 sequence: CATFSEEGSFEQFF. CDR3 bases: TGTGCCACATTCAGTGAGGAGGGTTCCTTTGAGCAGTTCTTC.

The chain couples TRBV27 to TRBJ2-5; D is undetermined. Trimming removed 0 bases at V and 1 base at J, with 6 bases between. The CDR3 is 14 residues long. The germline V gene has CDR1 MNHEY and CDR2 SMNVEV (reference sequence). CDR3 bases: TGTGCCAGCAGTTTATCCCTGCTCCAAGAGACCCAGTACTTC. It specifies CASSLSLLQETQYF.

The genes are TRBV30 and TRBJ2-1; 8 nucleotides agree with TRBD1. Germline V gene data show CDR1 as GTSNPN and CDR2 as SVGIG (reference sequence). The CDR3 consists of 12 residues. With V trimmed by 5 bases and J by 8 bases, 5 bases remained unmatched. The CDR3: CAWGQGTDEQFF. DNA of the CDR3: TGTGCCTGGGGACAGGGTACGGATGAGCAGTTCTTC.

The chain carries TRBV7-9 and TRBJ1-1; TRBD1 might be the D (6 bases). The V end lost 5 bases, the J end lost 2 bases, and 12 bases lay between the germline ends. The CDR3 covers 14 residues. Per germline, CDR1 SEHNR and CDR2 FQNEAQ (reference sequence). The CDR3 spells CASSPKDSNTEAFF. The CDR3 nucleotides are TGTGCCAGCAGCCCTAAGGACAGCAACACTGAAGCTTTCTTT.

V usage is TRBV13 and J usage is TRBJ1-1; D ambiguous. Germline V gene data show CDR1 as PRHDT and CDR2 as FYEKMQ (reference sequence). This CDR3 is built from 14 residues. Trimming left V 5 bases short and J 1 base short, with 11 bases between. The CDR3 sequence: CASSLRWENTEAFF. CDR3 bases: TGTGCCAGCAGCCTAAGGTGGGAGAACACTGAAGCTTTCTTT.

The gene calls are TRBV27 and TRBJ2-2, with D perhaps matching TRBD1 (6 bases). Germline V gene lookup returns CDR1 MNHEY and CDR2 SMNVEV (reference sequence). V lost 3 bases and J lost 0, with 14 bases in between. The CDR3 is 17 amino acids. This CDR3 is CASSFFPTGANTGELFF. Here the CDR3 DNA reads TGTGCCAGCAGTTTTTTCCCGACAGGTGCGAACACCGGGGAGCTGTTTTTT.

The chain couples TRBV6-5 to TRBJ2-5; 10 bases are shared with TRBD2. Germline V lookup: CDR1 MNHEY, CDR2 SVGAGI. The CDR3 spans 14 residues. The V segment lost 6 bases and the J segment 3 bases; nucleotides outside the gene matches: 4. The CDR3 region is CASSAGLAEETQYF. CDR3 DNA: TGTGCCAGCAGCGCCGGACTAGCGGAAGAGACCCAGTACTTC.

The chain employs TRBV11-2 and TRBJ1-1; maybe TRBD1 (5 bases). V shed 4 bases and J shed 4 bases, with 28 bases lying between them. Looked up from germline, CDR1 is SGHAT and CDR2 is FQNNGV. CDR3 length: 19 amino acids. The CDR3: CASSSWGGTRAPGGTEAFF. The CDR3 bases are TGTGCCAGCAGCTCTTGGGGAGGGACTAGAGCTCCCGGGGGCACTGAAGCTTTCTTT. Combining the CDR3 with reference TRBV11-2 and TRBJ1-1 gives the whole variable domain EAGVAQSPRYKIIEKRQSVAFWCNPISGHATLYWYQQILGQGPKLLIQFQNNGVVDDSQLPKDRFSAERLKGVDSTLKIQPAKLEDSAVYLCASSSWGGTRAPGGTEAFFGQGTRLTVV.

V gene TRBV9 combines with J gene TRBJ1-5, with TRBD1 as a possible D gene (5 bases). In germline, CDR1 is SGDLS, CDR2 YYNGEE. The length of the CDR3 is 17 residues. Trimming removed 0 bases from V and 3 bases from J, with 16 bases in between. CDR3 protein: CASSVVNRQVDNQPQHF. The CDR3 DNA follows: TGTGCCAGCAGCGTAGTTAACAGGCAGGTTGACAATCAGCCCCAGCATTTT.

This clonotype is a singleton in its sample. V is TRBV20-1 and J is TRBJ2-2, with 10 bases identical to TRBD1. Germline values: CDR1 DFQATT, CDR2 SNEGSKA (reference sequence). Trimming at V came to 5 bases and at J to 3 bases, leaving 6 bases not matched to a gene. The CDR3 contains 15 residues. Written as DNA, the CDR3 is TGCAGTGCTCCTCGACAGGGGGCGGACACCGGGGAGCTGTTTTTT. It specifies CSAPRQGADTGELFF.

This chain links TRBV27 with TRBJ2-7; D ambiguous. The V and J ends lost 4 bases and 1 base respectively, with 11 bases between them. Germline V gene sequence: CDR1 MNHEY, CDR2 SMNVEV (reference sequence). CDR3 size: 14 residues. For the CDR3, the DNA is TGTGCCAGCAGTTCACACCACGAGTCCTACGAGCAGTACTTC. It specifies CASSSHHESYEQYF.

This clonotype was detected only once. This sequence joins TRBV15 and TRBJ2-3; the D gene could be TRBD1 or TRBD2 (7 bases each). Trimming removed 6 bases from V and 6 bases from J, with 13 bases in between. The germline CDR1 and CDR2 sequences are LNHNV and YYDKDF (reference sequence). The CDR3 length is 13 residues. The CDR3: CATRIQGGDTQYF. The CDR3, as DNA: TGTGCCACCAGGATCCAGGGGGGGGATACGCAGTATTTT.

The chain recombines TRBV10-2 with TRBJ1-1; no reliable D call. Germline CDR1 WSHSY, CDR2 SAAADI. This CDR3 spans 14 amino acids. V dropped 6 bases and J dropped 3 bases, with 14 bases sitting between them. This chain's CDR3 is CASREPTVDTEAFF. The CDR3 DNA follows: TGCGCCAGCAGGGAGCCCACGGTGGACACTGAAGCTTTCTTT.

J is TRBJ1-2 and V is TRBV19; TRBD1 might be the D (5 bases). V was trimmed by 5 bases and J by 2 bases, leaving 15 bases between them. The CDR3 contains 15 residues. From germline, CDR1 is LNHDA and CDR2 SQIVND (reference sequence). DNA for the CDR3: TGTGCCAGTAGTCCTGGGACGGAGGGAAACTATGGCTACACCTTC. Its protein is CASSPGTEGNYGYTF.

V and J are TRBV4-1 and TRBJ2-7, with D uncertain. The CDR3 is 16 amino acids. V gave up 0 bases and J gave up 3 bases, with 15 bases separating them. Germline V gene sequence: CDR1 MGHRA, CDR2 YSYEKL. The CDR3: CASSQESQVADYEQYF. CDR3 nucleotides: TGCGCCAGCAGCCAAGAGAGCCAGGTTGCGGACTACGAGCAGTACTTC.

The CDR3 sequence: CAWSVIQGAAGELFF. The CDR3, as DNA: TGTGCCTGGAGTGTCATACAGGGGGCGGCCGGGGAGCTGTTTTTT. The chain joins TRBV30 to TRBJ2-2, with 9 bases aligning to TRBD1. The CDR3 runs 15 residues. Germline CDR1 and CDR2: GTSNPN and SVGIG (reference sequence). V was pared by 0 bases and J by 6 bases, with 5 bases of the junction left unmatched.

The chain recombines TRBV29-1 with TRBJ1-1, with 7 bases that match TRBD1. From germline, CDR1 is SQVTM and CDR2 ANQGSEA. Trimming cost V 6 bases and J 0 bases; bases outside gene matches: 10. The length of the CDR3 is 15 residues. Written as DNA, the CDR3 is TGCAGCGTGACAGGGACTGTAAACATGAACACTGAAGCTTTCTTT. Its protein is CSVTGTVNMNTEAFF.

The genes are TRBV4-1 and TRBJ2-3; 14 positions agree with TRBD2. V lost 3 bases to trimming and J lost 4 bases; unmatched junction nucleotides: 6. Looked up from germline, CDR1 is MGHRA and CDR2 is YSYEKL. The CDR3 totals 17 residues. The CDR3 loop is CASSQRLAGGPADTQYF. The CDR3 nucleotides are TGCGCCAGCAGCCAGCGACTAGCGGGGGGGCCAGCAGATACGCAGTATTTT.